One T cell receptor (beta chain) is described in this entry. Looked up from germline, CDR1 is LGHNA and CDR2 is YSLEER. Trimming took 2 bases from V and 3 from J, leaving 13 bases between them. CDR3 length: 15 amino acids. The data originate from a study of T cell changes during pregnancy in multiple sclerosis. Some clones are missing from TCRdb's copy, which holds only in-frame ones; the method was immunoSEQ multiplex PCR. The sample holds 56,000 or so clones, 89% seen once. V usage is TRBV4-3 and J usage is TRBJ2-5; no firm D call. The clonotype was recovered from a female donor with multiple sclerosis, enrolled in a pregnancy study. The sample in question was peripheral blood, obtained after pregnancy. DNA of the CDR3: TGCGCCAGCAGCCAAAATCCCTCAGGAAAAGAGACCCAGTACTTC. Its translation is CASSQNPSGKETQYF.